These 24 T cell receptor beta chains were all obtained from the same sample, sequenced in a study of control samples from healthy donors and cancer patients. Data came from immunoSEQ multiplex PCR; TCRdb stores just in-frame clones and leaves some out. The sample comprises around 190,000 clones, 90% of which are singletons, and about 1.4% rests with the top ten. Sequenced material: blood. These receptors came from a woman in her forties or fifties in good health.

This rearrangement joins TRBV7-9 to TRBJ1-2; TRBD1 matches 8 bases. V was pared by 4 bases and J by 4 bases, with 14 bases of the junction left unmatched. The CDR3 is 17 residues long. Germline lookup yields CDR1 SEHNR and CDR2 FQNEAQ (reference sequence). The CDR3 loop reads CASSSTRGQGTRYGYTF. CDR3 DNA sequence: TGTGCCAGCAGCTCAACCCGAGGACAGGGAACCCGCTATGGCTACACCTTC.

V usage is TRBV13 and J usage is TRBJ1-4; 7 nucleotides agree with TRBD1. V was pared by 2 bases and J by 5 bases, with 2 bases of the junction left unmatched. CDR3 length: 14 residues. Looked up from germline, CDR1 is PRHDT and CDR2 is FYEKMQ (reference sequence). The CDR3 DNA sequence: TGTGCCAGCAGCTTACGACAGGGAAATGAAAAACTGTTTTTT. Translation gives CASSLRQGNEKLFF.

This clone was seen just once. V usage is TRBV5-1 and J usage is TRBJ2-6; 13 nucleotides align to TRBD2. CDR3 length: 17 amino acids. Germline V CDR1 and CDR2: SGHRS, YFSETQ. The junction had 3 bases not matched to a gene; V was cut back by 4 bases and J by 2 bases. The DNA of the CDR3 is TGCGCCAGCAGCCAAGGACTAGCGGGAGCTGGGGCCAACGTCCTGACTTTC. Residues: CASSQGLAGAGANVLTF.

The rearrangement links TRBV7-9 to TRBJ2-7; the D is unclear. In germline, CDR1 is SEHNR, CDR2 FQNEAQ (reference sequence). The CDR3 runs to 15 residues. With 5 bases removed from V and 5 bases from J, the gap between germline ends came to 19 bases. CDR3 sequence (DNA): TGTGCCAGCAGCCCCCCCTACTGGCAGAGCCACGAGCAGTACTTC. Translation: CASSPPYWQSHEQYF.

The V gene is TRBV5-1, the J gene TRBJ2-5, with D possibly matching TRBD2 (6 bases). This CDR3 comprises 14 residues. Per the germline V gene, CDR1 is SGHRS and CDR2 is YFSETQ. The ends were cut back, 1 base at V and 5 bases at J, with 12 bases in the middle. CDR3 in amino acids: CASSLFFGRETQYF. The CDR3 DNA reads TGCGCCAGCAGCTTGTTTTTTGGGAGGGAGACCCAGTACTTC. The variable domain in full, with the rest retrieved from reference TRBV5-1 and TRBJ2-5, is KAGVTQTPRYLIKTRGQQVTLSCSPISGHRSVSWYQQTPGQGLQFLFEYFSETQRNKGNFPGRFSGRQFSNSRSEMNVSTLELGDSALYLCASSLFFGRETQYFGPGTRLLVL.

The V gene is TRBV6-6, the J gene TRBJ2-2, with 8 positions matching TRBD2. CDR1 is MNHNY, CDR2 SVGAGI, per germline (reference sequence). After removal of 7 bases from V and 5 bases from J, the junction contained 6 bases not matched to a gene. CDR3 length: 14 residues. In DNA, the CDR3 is TGTGCCAGCACTATACTAGCGGAGACCGGGGAGCTGTTTTTT. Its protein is CASTILAETGELFF.

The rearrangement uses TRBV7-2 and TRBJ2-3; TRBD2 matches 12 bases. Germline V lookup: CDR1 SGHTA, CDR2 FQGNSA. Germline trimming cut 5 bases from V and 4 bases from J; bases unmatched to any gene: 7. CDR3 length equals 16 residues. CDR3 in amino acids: CASSILAGGLSDTQYF. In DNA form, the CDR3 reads TGTGCCAGCAGCATTCTAGCGGGGGGGCTTTCAGATACGCAGTATTTT.

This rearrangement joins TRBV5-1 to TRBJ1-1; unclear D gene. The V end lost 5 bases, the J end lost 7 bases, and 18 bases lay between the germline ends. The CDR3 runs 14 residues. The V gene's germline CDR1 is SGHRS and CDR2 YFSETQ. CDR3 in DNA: TGCGCCAGCAGTAAGTCATCGGGCACCCTTGAAGCTTTCTTT. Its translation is CASSKSSGTLEAFF.

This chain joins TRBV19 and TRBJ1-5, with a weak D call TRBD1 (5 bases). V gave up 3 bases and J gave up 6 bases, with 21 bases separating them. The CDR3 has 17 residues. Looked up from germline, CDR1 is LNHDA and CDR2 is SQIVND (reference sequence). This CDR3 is CASSILNEGALGQPQHF. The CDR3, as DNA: TGTGCCAGTAGTATCCTGAATGAAGGGGCCCTGGGTCAGCCCCAGCATTTT.

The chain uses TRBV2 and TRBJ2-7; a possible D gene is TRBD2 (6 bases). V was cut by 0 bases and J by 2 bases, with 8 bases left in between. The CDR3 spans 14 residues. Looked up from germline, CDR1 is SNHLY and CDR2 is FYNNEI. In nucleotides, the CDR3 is TGTGCCAGCAGTGAAGCCGGCGGGACCTACGAGCAGTACTTC. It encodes CASSEAGGTYEQYF.

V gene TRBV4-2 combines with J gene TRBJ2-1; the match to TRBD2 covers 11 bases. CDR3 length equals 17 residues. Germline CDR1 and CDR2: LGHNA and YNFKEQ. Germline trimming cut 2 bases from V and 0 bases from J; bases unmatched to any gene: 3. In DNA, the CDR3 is TGTGCCAGCAGCCAATTTAGCGGGGGGGCCTCCTACAATGAGCAGTTCTTC. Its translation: CASSQFSGGASYNEQFF.

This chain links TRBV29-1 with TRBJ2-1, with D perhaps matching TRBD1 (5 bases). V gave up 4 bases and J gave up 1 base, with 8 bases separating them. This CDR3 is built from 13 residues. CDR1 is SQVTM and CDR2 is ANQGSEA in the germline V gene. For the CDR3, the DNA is TGCAGCGTTGGGGGCGGTTCCTACAATGAGCAGTTCTTC. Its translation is CSVGGGSYNEQFF.

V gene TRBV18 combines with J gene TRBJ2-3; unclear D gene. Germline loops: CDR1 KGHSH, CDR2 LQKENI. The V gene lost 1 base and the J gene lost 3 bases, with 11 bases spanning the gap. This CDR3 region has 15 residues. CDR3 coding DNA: TGTGCCAGCTCACCACGCGGTTCCTATACAGATACGCAGTATTTT. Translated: CASSPRGSYTDTQYF.

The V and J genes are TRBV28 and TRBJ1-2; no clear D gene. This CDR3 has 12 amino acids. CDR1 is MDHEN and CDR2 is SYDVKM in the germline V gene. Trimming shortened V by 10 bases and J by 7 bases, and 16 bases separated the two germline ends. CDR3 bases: TGTGCCACGGGCCGAGGGCAGTCTGGCTACACCTTC. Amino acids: CATGRGQSGYTF.

CDR3 DNA sequence: TGTGCCAGCAGCGTTAGCAGGGGCGGTCCTACAGATACGCAGTATTTT. Its protein product is CASSVSRGGPTDTQYF. The chain is built from TRBV5-6 and TRBJ2-3; TRBD1 might be the D (6 bases). V was cut by 4 bases and J by 3 bases, with 18 bases left in between. Germline-derived CDR1 and CDR2 are SGHDT and YYEEEE. The CDR3 has 16 residues.

The CDR3 loop reads CASSRDREQPQHF. The CDR3 nucleotides are TGCGCCAGCAGTCGTGACAGGGAACAGCCCCAGCATTTT. The chain employs TRBV4-3 and TRBJ1-5, with 7 bases aligning to TRBD1. The CDR3 runs to 13 residues. V lost 6 bases and J lost 7; bases outside the gene matches: 6. Germline values: CDR1 LGHNA, CDR2 YSLEER.

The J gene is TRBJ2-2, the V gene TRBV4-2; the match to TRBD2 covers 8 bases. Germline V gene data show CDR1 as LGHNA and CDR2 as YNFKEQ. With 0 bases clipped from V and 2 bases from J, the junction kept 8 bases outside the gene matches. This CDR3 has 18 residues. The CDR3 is CASSQEASGYTNTGELFF. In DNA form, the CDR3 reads TGTGCCAGCAGCCAAGAAGCTAGCGGGTATACTAACACCGGGGAGCTGTTTTTT.

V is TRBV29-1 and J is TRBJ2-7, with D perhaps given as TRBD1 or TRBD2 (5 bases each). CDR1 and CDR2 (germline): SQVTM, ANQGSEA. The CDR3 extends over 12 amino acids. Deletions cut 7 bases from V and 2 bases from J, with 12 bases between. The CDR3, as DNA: TGCAGCGCCCGGGACGGGACCTACGAGCAGTACTTC. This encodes CSARDGTYEQYF.

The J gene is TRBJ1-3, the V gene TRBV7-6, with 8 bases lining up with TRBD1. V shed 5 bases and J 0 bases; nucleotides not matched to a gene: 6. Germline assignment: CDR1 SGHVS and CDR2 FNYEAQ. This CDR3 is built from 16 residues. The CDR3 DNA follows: TGTGCCAGCAGCGTCTGGGACAGGTCCTCTGGAAACACCATATATTTT. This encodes CASSVWDRSSGNTIYF.

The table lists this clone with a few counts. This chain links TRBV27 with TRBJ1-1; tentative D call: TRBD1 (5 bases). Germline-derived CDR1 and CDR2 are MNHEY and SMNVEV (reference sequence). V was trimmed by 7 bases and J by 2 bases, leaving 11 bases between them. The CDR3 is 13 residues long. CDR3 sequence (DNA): TGTGCCAGCAAACGGGACTCTAACACTGAAGCTTTCTTT. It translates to CASKRDSNTEAFF.

CDR3 in DNA: TGTGCCAGCAGGCTAGCTCCGAACACTGAAGCTTTCTTT. This gives the protein CASRLAPNTEAFF. The chain joins TRBV25-1 to TRBJ1-1; D not resolved. V was cut by 6 bases and J by 1 base, with 9 bases left in between. The CDR3 has 13 amino acids. Germline V gene data show CDR1 as MGHDK and CDR2 as SYGVNS. Full variable domain (outside the CDR3, taken from reference TRBV25-1 and TRBJ1-1): EADIYQTPRYLVIGTGKKITLECSQTMGHDKMYWYQQDPGMELHLIHYSYGVNSTEKGDLSSESTVSRIRTEHFPLTLESARPSHTSQYLCASRLAPNTEAFFGQGTRLTVV.

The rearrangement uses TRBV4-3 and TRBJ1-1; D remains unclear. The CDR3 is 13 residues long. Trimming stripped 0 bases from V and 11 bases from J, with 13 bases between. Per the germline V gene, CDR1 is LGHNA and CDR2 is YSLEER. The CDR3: CASSQDLGYGAFF. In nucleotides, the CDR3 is TGCGCCAGCAGCCAAGATTTAGGGTATGGGGCTTTCTTT.

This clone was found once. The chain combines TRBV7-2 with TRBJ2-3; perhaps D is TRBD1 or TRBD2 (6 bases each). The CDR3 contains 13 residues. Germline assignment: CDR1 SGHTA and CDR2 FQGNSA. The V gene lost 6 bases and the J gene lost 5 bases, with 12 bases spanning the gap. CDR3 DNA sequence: TGTGCCAGCAGGGGGGGACACCTAGATACGCAGTATTTT. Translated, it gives CASRGGHLDTQYF.

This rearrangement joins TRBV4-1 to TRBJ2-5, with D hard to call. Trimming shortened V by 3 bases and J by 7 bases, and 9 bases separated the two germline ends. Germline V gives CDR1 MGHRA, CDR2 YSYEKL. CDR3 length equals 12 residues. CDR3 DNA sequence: TGCGCCAGCAGCCATACCTTGGGGACCCAGTACTTC. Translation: CASSHTLGTQYF.